This T cell receptor (beta chain) originates from a study of OX40 agonist ivuxolimab in advanced cancers. Study-wide context: At approximately 80% male, the cohort had a mean age of approximately 60 years, ranging from 23 to 79.

The CDR3 runs to 12 residues. V was clipped by 6 bases and J by 1 base, with 10 bases between them. Per the germline V gene, CDR1 is SQVTM and CDR2 is ANQGSEA. This clone appeared a single time. Its antigen is currently unknown. TCRdb keeps only in-frame clones here, not all; method: immunoSEQ multiplex PCR. The profile shows some 20,000 clones, 60% to 80% of them singletons. Study outcomes and limitations: On average, a greater number of expanded clones characterised CD8+ T cells relative to CD4+. Partial responders receiving 0.1-3.0 mg/kg showed among the lowest clonal expansion.

The sequence derives from an adult with an advanced solid tumor such as melanoma, head and neck, liver or kidney cancer. The V and J genes are TRBV29-1 and TRBJ2-7; D is ambiguous. Sequences were derived from CD4+ or CD8+ T cells sorted from blood, sampled in a trial of the OX40 agonist ivuxolimab. CDR3 nucleotides: TGCAGCGTAAAAGGCAGATCCTACGAGCAGTACTTC. This sequence encodes CSVKGRSYEQYF.